This T cell receptor beta chain is drawn from a study of shared clonotypes between healthy human individuals. The DNA input per sorted-subset replicate PCR was 200 ng, corresponding to 30,000 or so T cell genomes. The protocol was immunoSEQ multiplex PCR, while the TCRdb copy is restricted to in-frame clones and leaves out a portion. The table includes roughly 1.4 million clones, 97% to 99% detected once. The V end was cut by 5 bases, the J end by 3 bases, with 11 bases between. CDR3 size: 13 residues. Germline V gene data show CDR1 as SGHTA and CDR2 as FQGNSA. This chain joins TRBV7-2 and TRBJ2-7, with a weak D call TRBD2 (5 bases). This sequence originates from a man aged 25-40 years in good health. Sequencing was performed on naive CD4+ T cells sorted from blood. Subset indicated: CD45RA+ positively selected. The CDR3 DNA follows: TGTGCCAGCAGCCTCCCTAGCAACTACGAGCAGTACTTC. It encodes CASSLPSNYEQYF.